The 11 T cell receptor beta chains listed next were all sequenced from one sample in a study of PD-1 blockade in mismatch repair-deficient tumors. TCRdb keeps only in-frame clones here, not all; method: immunoSEQ multiplex PCR. The sample has under 95,000 clones; 65% to 85% are singletons. The sample was peripheral blood, taken 12 weeks after starting pembrolizumab. These receptors were obtained from an adult with mismatch repair-deficient cancer.

The genes are TRBV14 and TRBJ2-4; weak D call: TRBD2 (6 bases). This CDR3 region has 17 residues. The ends were cut back, 0 bases at V and 6 bases at J, with 18 bases in the middle. Per germline, CDR1 SGHDN and CDR2 FVKESK. In nucleotides, the CDR3 is TGTGCCAGCAGCCAAGATTGGGGGAGCGGGTATCCAAACATTCAGTACTTC. Its protein is CASSQDWGSGYPNIQYF.

The V and J genes are TRBV2 and TRBJ1-1, with unresolved D. The CDR3 is 16 residues long. Trimming shortened V by 1 base and J by 1 base, and 13 bases separated the two germline ends. CDR1 and CDR2 from the germline V gene are SNHLY and FYNNEI. The CDR3 spells CASSEEDNRPNTEAFF. CDR3 DNA sequence: TGTGCCAGCAGTGAAGAAGACAACAGACCGAACACTGAAGCTTTCTTT.

The V gene is TRBV18, the J gene TRBJ2-1, with unresolved D. The CDR3 is made up of 11 amino acids. CDR1 is KGHSH and CDR2 is LQKENI in the germline V gene. V lost 6 bases and J 4 bases, leaving 4 bases between the germline ends. CDR3 amino acids: CASSPYNEQFF. In nucleotides, the CDR3 is TGTGCCAGCTCCCCTTACAATGAGCAGTTCTTC.

The chain uses TRBV30 and TRBJ2-7; 7 positions match TRBD2. Looked up from germline, CDR1 is GTSNPN and CDR2 is SVGIG (reference sequence). J lost 7 bases, V lost 4 bases, and 4 bases had no gene match. The CDR3 extends over 11 amino acids. The CDR3 loop reads CAWMGGNEQYF. For the CDR3, the DNA is TGTGCCTGGATGGGAGGGAATGAGCAGTACTTC.

CDR3 sequence (DNA): TGCGCCAGCAGCTTGGATCGGGGATCAGCTTTCTTT. Translation: CASSLDRGSAFF. The gene calls are TRBV5-1 and TRBJ1-1; D ambiguous. Trimming removed 0 bases at V and 10 bases at J, with 10 bases between. CDR3 length equals 12 residues. Germline V gene data show CDR1 as SGHRS and CDR2 as YFSETQ.

The chain is built from TRBV5-4 and TRBJ1-2; no reliable D call. This CDR3 comprises 14 residues. V lost 0 bases and J 5 bases, leaving 11 bases between the germline ends. Per the germline V gene, CDR1 is SGHNT and CDR2 is YYREEE (reference sequence). The CDR3 loop is CASSLARGNYGYTF. The CDR3, as DNA: TGTGCCAGCAGCTTGGCCCGGGGTAATTATGGCTACACCTTC.

V and J are TRBV9 and TRBJ2-7, with TRBD1 as a possible D gene (5 bases). The CDR3 has 16 amino acids. In germline, CDR1 is SGDLS, CDR2 YYNGEE. V shed 0 bases and J shed 0 bases, with 13 bases lying between them. The CDR3 loop reads CASSVGGWQGSYEQYF. The CDR3 DNA sequence: TGTGCCAGCAGCGTAGGAGGATGGCAGGGCTCCTACGAGCAGTACTTC.

V gene TRBV7-2 combines with J gene TRBJ2-5; 9 bases align to TRBD2. Losses at the gene ends were 2 bases for V and 5 bases for J; bases not matched to a gene: 6. CDR1 and CDR2 from the germline V gene are SGHTA and FQGNSA. The CDR3 is 15 residues long. This CDR3 reads CASSLTTSGAETQYF. The CDR3 DNA follows: TGTGCCAGCAGCTTAACGACTAGCGGAGCCGAGACCCAGTACTTC.

The rearrangement links TRBV30 to TRBJ1-5; D not certain. V dropped 3 bases and J dropped 4 bases, with 10 bases sitting between them. Germline loops: CDR1 GTSNPN, CDR2 SVGIG (reference sequence). The CDR3 sequence is 13 residues long. The CDR3 here is CAWRAAANQPQHF. DNA of the CDR3: TGTGCCTGGAGAGCGGCTGCTAATCAGCCCCAGCATTTT.

The chain uses TRBV11-2 and TRBJ2-3; weak D call: TRBD2 (5 bases). Looked up from germline, CDR1 is SGHAT and CDR2 is FQNNGV. V was cut by 2 bases and J by 0 bases, with 6 bases left in between. The CDR3 is 14 residues long. CDR3: CASSLRGSTDTQYF. CDR3 bases: TGTGCCAGCAGCTTACGAGGGAGCACAGATACGCAGTATTTT. Supplemented by reference TRBV11-2 and TRBJ2-3, the full variable domain reads EAGVAQSPRYKIIEKRQSVAFWCNPISGHATLYWYQQILGQGPKLLIQFQNNGVVDDSQLPKDRFSAERLKGVDSTLKIQPAKLEDSAVYLCASSLRGSTDTQYFGPGTRLTVL.

The chain links TRBV27 to TRBJ2-1; D unresolved. V gave up 4 bases and J gave up 0 bases, with 10 bases separating them. The CDR3 sequence is 15 residues long. Germline V gene data show CDR1 as MNHEY and CDR2 as SMNVEV (reference sequence). CDR3 sequence (DNA): TGTGCCAGCAGTTCGACGTGGAGCTCCTACAATGAGCAGTTCTTC. As protein: CASSSTWSSYNEQFF.